Following are 8 T cell receptor beta chains from one sample sequenced in a study of T cells in Graves' hyperthyroidism and ophthalmopathy. The TCR beta CDR3 regions underwent amplification using RNA transcripts as the source. Primed by the HTBI set, a first-round RT-PCR was run on the TCR CDR3. TCRdb re-analysed the multiplex PCR reads in MiXCR, keeping a single row per CDR3 protein. The data contain about 690,000 distinct CDR3 sequences, around 16% of them singletons. Material: blood. The origin of the receptors is a man between 45 and 60 years old with Graves' hyperthyroidism.

The chain couples TRBV30 to TRBJ2-6; D remains unclear. CDR1 and CDR2 from the germline V gene are GTSNPN and SVGIG (reference sequence). V lost 3 bases and J lost 0, with 6 bases in between. The CDR3 consists of 14 residues. CDR3 amino acids: CAWRAGSGANVLTF. In nucleotides, the CDR3 is TGTGCCTGGAGGGCCGGCTCTGGGGCCAACGTCCTGACTTTC.

This clonotype was observed many times. This rearrangement joins TRBV6-2 or TRBV6-3 to TRBJ2-7; D is undetermined. In germline, CDR1 is MNHEY, CDR2 SVGEGT. V shed 1 base and J shed 3 bases, with 1 base lying between them. The CDR3 extends over 11 amino acids. In DNA form, the CDR3 reads TGTGCCAGCAGTTACTACTACGAGCAGTACTTC. Protein product: CASSYYYEQYF.

This clonotype was detected a few times. The chain combines TRBV10-3 with TRBJ1-5; no definite D call. Germline V gives CDR1 ENHRY, CDR2 SYGVKD. V dropped 5 bases and J dropped 0 bases, with 11 bases sitting between them. The CDR3 extends over 15 amino acids. CDR3 DNA sequence: TGTGCCATCAGTTATGGACCGGATAGCAATCAGCCCCAGCATTTT. This encodes CAISYGPDSNQPQHF.

This clonotype appeared a few times. The gene calls are TRBV6-1 and TRBJ1-5, with a possible D match to TRBD1 (5 bases). Looked up from germline, CDR1 is MNHNS and CDR2 is SASEGT. V was shortened by 1 base and J by 6 bases, with 22 bases between the two germline ends. CDR3 length: 18 amino acids. The DNA for the CDR3 is TGTGCCAGCAGTGAAGAAGCTACCCTAGGCAGGGCCAGTCAGCCCCAGCATTTT. This codes for CASSEEATLGRASQPQHF.

In this sample, this clonotype turned up many times. This chain connects TRBV10-3 to TRBJ2-2; D call uncertain. The CDR3 covers 13 residues. CDR1 ENHRY and CDR2 SYGVKD come from the germline V gene. The germline V and J ends were trimmed by 4 bases and 1 base, with 4 bases remaining between them. Here the CDR3 DNA reads TGTGCCATCAGTGGAGAGAACACCGGGGAGCTGTTTTTT. It codes for CAISGENTGELFF.

The table lists this clonotype with a few counts. This chain links TRBV11-3 with TRBJ2-1; D might be TRBD1 or TRBD2, each matching 5 bases. Germline CDR1 and CDR2: SGHNT and YENEEA. Trimming shortened V by 6 bases and J by 2 bases, and 14 bases separated the two germline ends. The CDR3 contains 15 residues. CDR3: CASSLSEGPYNEQFF. Here the CDR3 DNA reads TGTGCCAGCAGTCTCAGTGAGGGACCCTACAATGAGCAGTTCTTC.

The V gene is TRBV19, the J gene TRBJ1-3; D gene ambiguous. Germline V gene lookup returns CDR1 LNHDA and CDR2 SQIVND (reference sequence). This CDR3 comprises 14 residues. Trimming stripped 3 bases from V and 1 base from J, with 7 bases between. The CDR3 DNA reads TGTGCCAGTAGTATCGACGGGTCTGGAAACACCATATATTTT. Amino acids: CASSIDGSGNTIYF.

This clonotype was seen more than once but under ten times. The CDR3 nucleotides read TGTGCCAGCAGTTTTATTGGGGGGACCCAGTACTTC. Residues: CASSFIGGTQYF. The chain employs TRBV28 and TRBJ2-5; D assignment may be TRBD1 or TRBD2 (5 bases each). The CDR3 is 12 residues long. With 3 bases removed from V and 7 bases from J, the gap between germline ends came to 9 bases. CDR1 is MDHEN, CDR2 SYDVKM, per germline.